The 8 T cell receptor beta chains below were found in one sample sequenced in a study of T cells after yellow fever vaccination. Each CDR3 protein is one row after TCRdb ran MiXCR on the 5' RACE reads. Seen here are 450,000 to 600,000 distinct CDR3 sequences, approximately 16% observed once, and the top ten hold roughly a sixth. The sequencing here drew on PBMCs, taken 5 days after the first yellow fever vaccination. The receptor source for this set is a man younger than 30 who received the YFV17D yellow fever vaccine.

This clonotype was picked up one time. The chain links TRBV20-1 to TRBJ1-1, with D possibly TRBD1 on 5 matching bases. From germline, CDR1 is DFQATT and CDR2 SNEGSKA (reference sequence). The CDR3 length is 11 residues. The ends were cut back, 1 base at V and 11 bases at J, with 11 bases in the middle. CDR3 nucleotide sequence: TGCAGTGCTAGAGTTGGGGGAGGCGCTTTCTTT. Residues: CSARVGGGAFF.

The V and J genes are TRBV18 and TRBJ2-7; 10 nucleotides agree with TRBD1. CDR1 is KGHSH, CDR2 LQKENI, per germline. There are 13 residues in the CDR3. Trimming removed 4 bases from V and 6 bases from J; junction bases left unmatched: 3. CDR3 sequence reads: CASSLRDRGEQYF. The CDR3 coding sequence is TGTGCCAGCTCACTTCGGGACAGGGGCGAGCAGTACTTC.

This sequence joins TRBV5-1 and TRBJ2-1; 8 bases align to TRBD1. Germline-derived CDR1 and CDR2 are SGHRS and YFSETQ. The V gene end was trimmed by 4 bases and the J gene end by 12 bases; junction bases not matched to a gene: 9. The CDR3 runs to 13 residues. CDR3 coding DNA: TGCGCCAGCAGCCCTAATACACAGGGGGGGCAGTTCTTC. It yields the protein CASSPNTQGGQFF.

There are a few counts of this clonotype. The CDR3 DNA reads TGTGCCAGCAGTTACGGGGGACTAGTTCAGAACGGGGAGCTGTTTTTT. This encodes CASSYGGLVQNGELFF. The chain joins TRBV6-5 to TRBJ2-2; the match to TRBD2 covers 8 bases. V dropped 2 bases and J dropped 7; count of bases not matched to a gene: 9. This CDR3 spans 16 amino acids. Germline V gene sequence: CDR1 MNHEY, CDR2 SVGAGI.

This clonotype has a handful of counts. CDR3 sequence: CASSLGDRSYNEQFF. The CDR3, as DNA: TGCGCCAGCAGTCTCGGAGACCGATCGTACAATGAGCAGTTCTTC. V gene TRBV5-1 combines with J gene TRBJ2-1, with D hard to call. Trimming left V 5 bases short and J 4 bases short, with 16 bases between. Germline assignment: CDR1 SGHRS and CDR2 YFSETQ. The CDR3 runs 15 residues.

The rearrangement joins TRBV11-2 to TRBJ2-5; D is undetermined. The V end was cut by 0 bases, the J end by 4 bases, with 12 bases between. Per germline, CDR1 SGHAT and CDR2 FQNNGV. The CDR3 runs 15 residues. CDR3 protein: CASSLDGPPRETQYF. DNA for the CDR3: TGTGCCAGCAGCTTAGATGGACCCCCTAGAGAGACCCAGTACTTC.

This clonotype came up a few times. V and J are TRBV15 and TRBJ2-2, with D possibly matching TRBD2 (5 bases). The CDR3 covers 17 residues. Germline-derived CDR1 and CDR2 are LNHNV and YYDKDF (reference sequence). V lost 0 bases to trimming and J lost 4 bases, with 15 bases between them. CDR3 sequence (DNA): TGTGCCACCAGCAGAGATAGAACTAGGATCGCCACCGGGGAGCTGTTTTTT. Protein: CATSRDRTRIATGELFF. The whole variable domain, filled in from reference TRBV15 and TRBJ2-2, reads DAMVIQNPRYQVTQFGKPVTLSCSQTLNHNVMYWYQQKSSQAPKLLFHYYDKDFNNEADTPDNFQSRRPNTSFCFLDIRSPGLGDTAMYLCATSRDRTRIATGELFFGEGSRLTVL.

This chain connects TRBV6-2 or TRBV6-3 to TRBJ2-7, with D tentatively TRBD1 (5 bases). Per the germline V gene, CDR1 is MNHEY and CDR2 is SVGEGT. Trimming cost V 6 bases and J 7 bases, with 16 bases left between them. The CDR3 runs to 13 residues. In nucleotides, the CDR3 is TGTGCCAGCAGGACCCAGGGTGTGCGAGAGCAGTACTTC. This codes for CASRTQGVREQYF.